This T cell receptor beta chain was documented in a study of shared clonotypes between healthy human individuals. On the study more broadly: Donors had three CD4 naive, three CD4 memory, two CD8 naive and one CD8 memory plate apiece.

About this clone itself: Antigen unknown.

Study-level points and caveats: Sampling used blood alone; tissue repertoires probably differ. Larger richness was generally estimated for naive than memory subsets.

Terminally differentiated effector memory CD45RA+ cells were excluded by CCR7 positive selection of CD45RO-negative cells. Clones were read by immunoSEQ multiplex PCR, and TCRdb kept only the in-frame ones, dropping some. The sample holds some 2.1 million clones; approximately 94% are singletons and the top ten take 1.1%. V shed 0 bases, J shed 4 bases, and the junction held 4 bases outside the gene matches. The CDR3 is 15 amino acids. In germline, CDR1 is SGHRS, CDR2 YFSETQ. Sequenced input: naive CD8+ T cells sorted from blood. The chain has TRBV5-1 and TRBJ1-1; 9 nucleotides match TRBD1. The sequence was collected from a man aged 18 to 35 in good health. The CDR3 bases are TGCGCCAGCAGCTTGGCACAGGGGGCCGGCACTGAAGCTTTCTTT. Its translation: CASSLAQGAGTEAFF.